The text below deals with one T cell receptor (beta chain). This sample was taken from a study of blood T cell repertoires in COVID-19. Study overall: From T cells, B-cell-depleted T cells, or PBMCs came the material, which was cDNA or gDNA.

TCRdb's table, derived via immunoSEQ multiplex PCR, lists solely in-frame clones and lacks some. The sample lists a few hundred thousand clones, 70% to 90% occurring once. The recovered donors of Cohort 3 showed two negative PCRs, clearance, or symptom resolution. J was trimmed by 7 bases and V by 2 bases; bases with no gene match: 5. There are 17 residues in the CDR3. Germline CDR1 KGHDR, CDR2 SFDVKD. Sequenced sample: PBMCs or T cells enriched from blood (not recorded which). The sequence was obtained from a woman aged 30 to 39 who had recovered from COVID-19. The chain links TRBV24-1 to TRBJ1-6, with TRBD1 matching 12 bases. The CDR3, as DNA: TGTGCCACCAGTGATTCGGGGACAGGGGGCGAAAATTCACCCCTCCACTTT. Amino acids: CATSDSGTGGENSPLHF.